Each of the 13 T cell receptor beta chains below was sequenced from the same sample in a study of blood T cell repertoires in COVID-19. TCRdb keeps only in-frame clones here, not all; method: immunoSEQ multiplex PCR. The data hold 200,000 to 250,000 clones, with around nine tenths observed a single time. What was sequenced was peripheral blood. Every receptor here comes from a man aged 55 to 70 who had recovered from COVID-19.

The chain has TRBV29-1 and TRBJ1-2; TRBD1 is a possible D gene (6 bases). The CDR3 extends over 12 amino acids. V gave up 2 bases and J gave up 8 bases, with 12 bases separating them. From germline, CDR1 is SQVTM and CDR2 ANQGSEA. CDR3: CSVELQGRGYTF. CDR3 nucleotide sequence: TGCAGCGTTGAACTACAGGGTAGGGGCTACACCTTC. The variable domain in full, completed from reference TRBV29-1 and TRBJ1-2, reads SAVISQKPSRDICQRGTSLTIQCQVDSQVTMMFWYRQQPGQSLTLIATANQGSEATYESGFVIDKFPISRPNLTFSTLTVSNMSPEDSSIYLCSVELQGRGYTFGSGTRLTVV.

CDR3 loop: CASSYPRDREQLAGATGELFF. In DNA form, the CDR3 reads TGCGCCAGCAGCTACCCTCGGGACAGGGAACAGCTAGCGGGAGCCACCGGGGAGCTGTTTTTT. The chain combines TRBV5-1 with TRBJ2-2; D perhaps matches TRBD2 (10 bases). The CDR3 contains 21 residues. Germline assignment: CDR1 SGHRS and CDR2 YFSETQ. V was cut by 3 bases and J by 4 bases, with 31 bases left in between. Supplemented by reference TRBV5-1 and TRBJ2-2, the full variable domain reads KAGVTQTPRYLIKTRGQQVTLSCSPISGHRSVSWYQQTPGQGLQFLFEYFSETQRNKGNFPGRFSGRQFSNSRSEMNVSTLELGDSALYLCASSYPRDREQLAGATGELFFGEGSRLTVL.

The rearrangement uses TRBV7-6 and TRBJ2-3; maybe TRBD1 (6 bases). Germline CDR1 SGHVS, CDR2 FNYEAQ. The CDR3 has 16 residues. The germline V and J ends were trimmed by 4 bases and 0 bases, with 14 bases remaining between them. For the CDR3, the DNA is TGTGCCAGCAGCTACGACAGGACGGGGAGCACAGATACGCAGTATTTT. Its translation is CASSYDRTGSTDTQYF.

V usage is TRBV29-1 and J usage is TRBJ2-3; 8 nucleotides align to TRBD2. V trimming: 6 bases; J trimming: 1 base; junction bases outside the gene matches: 6. In germline, CDR1 is SQVTM, CDR2 ANQGSEA. The CDR3 length is 14 residues. In DNA, the CDR3 is TGCAGCGTGAGGACTAGCCGGGGCACAGATACGCAGTATTTT. Protein product: CSVRTSRGTDTQYF.

The V and J genes are TRBV9 and TRBJ2-5; TRBD2 aligns across 8 bases. The ends lost 0 bases at V and 5 bases at J; junction bases unmatched: 6. This CDR3 region has 15 residues. Germline loops: CDR1 SGDLS, CDR2 YYNGEE. CDR3 in amino acids: CASSVDGSGMETQYF. CDR3 nucleotides: TGTGCCAGCAGCGTAGATGGTAGCGGGATGGAGACCCAGTACTTC.

This chain links TRBV11-2 with TRBJ2-4; TRBD1 matches at 7 bases. The CDR3 is 17 amino acids. The junction had 6 bases not matched to a gene; V was cut back by 1 base and J by 0 bases. The V gene's germline CDR1 is SGHAT and CDR2 FQNNGV. CDR3 protein: CASSLAVTGEAKNIQYF. In nucleotides, the CDR3 is TGTGCCAGCAGCTTAGCGGTAACAGGGGAAGCCAAAAACATTCAGTACTTC.

V gene TRBV12-3 or TRBV12-4 combines with J gene TRBJ2-3; 8 bases agree with TRBD1. The CDR3 length is 13 residues. V shed 6 bases, J shed 7 bases, and the junction held 6 bases outside the gene matches. The CDR3 DNA is TGTGCCAGCAGAAGACAGGGGATGAATACGCAGTATTTT. Encoded protein: CASRRQGMNTQYF.

The rearrangement joins TRBV3-1 (or the pseudogene TRBV3-2) to TRBJ2-3; D gene ambiguous. Germline values: CDR1 LGHDT, CDR2 YNNKEL (reference sequence). V was cut by 0 bases and J by 1 base, with 11 bases left in between. The CDR3 totals 16 residues. The CDR3 is CASSQDLGTGTDTQYF. Written as DNA, the CDR3 is TGTGCCAGCAGCCAAGATCTAGGAACTGGCACAGATACGCAGTATTTT.

The chain has TRBV5-1 and TRBJ2-2; D is uncertain. The CDR3 is 13 residues long. V shed 3 bases and J shed 4 bases, with 7 bases lying between them. Germline CDR1 and CDR2: SGHRS and YFSETQ. CDR3 region: CASSSMATGELFF. The CDR3 DNA is TGCGCCAGCAGCTCCATGGCCACCGGGGAGCTGTTTTTT.

This clone was observed a single time. This chain uses TRBV7-8 with TRBJ2-3; possible D gene TRBD2, 6 bases. This CDR3 is built from 16 residues. Trimming pared 5 bases from V and 6 bases from J, leaving 21 bases between. The germline V gene encodes CDR1 SGHVS and CDR2 FQNEAQ. In DNA, the CDR3 is TGTGCCAGCAGCCTCCTCGGGGCGGGGCGCGGGGATACGCAGTATTTT. Its translation: CASSLLGAGRGDTQYF.

The chain couples TRBV29-1 to TRBJ2-3; tentative D call: TRBD2 (5 bases). Germline V lookup: CDR1 SQVTM, CDR2 ANQGSEA. Between the trimmed V and J ends, which lost 5 bases and 2 bases, there was a span of 8 bases. CDR3 length: 12 amino acids. CDR3: CSVRGSTDTQYF. CDR3 in DNA: TGCAGCGTTAGAGGGTCCACAGATACGCAGTATTTT.

Only one count was recorded for this clone. The chain links TRBV27 to TRBJ1-2; D perhaps matches TRBD1 (6 bases). Germline V lookup: CDR1 MNHEY, CDR2 SMNVEV (reference sequence). The ends were cut back, 6 bases at V and 4 bases at J, with 15 bases in the middle. CDR3 length: 14 residues. CDR3 loop: CASRRQVAGYGYTF. The DNA for the CDR3 is TGTGCCAGCAGGAGACAGGTGGCCGGCTATGGCTACACCTTC.

The V call is TRBV18, the J call TRBJ1-5; D possibly corresponds to TRBD1 (5 bases). CDR1 is KGHSH and CDR2 is LQKENI in the germline V gene. This CDR3 region has 17 residues. The V end was cut by 1 base, the J end by 2 bases, with 15 bases between. Here the CDR3 reads CASSPQEGLGGNQPQHF. Written as DNA, the CDR3 is TGTGCCAGCTCACCACAGGAGGGTTTGGGGGGCAATCAGCCCCAGCATTTT.